The T cell receptor beta chain under discussion was sequenced for a study of cytomegalovirus exposure and HLA in healthy donors. Study outcomes and limitations: As confirmed in vitro, a few CMV-associated chains were specific for CMV antigens.

Germline V gene data show CDR1 as SGHRS and CDR2 as YFSETQ. The CDR3 covers 13 residues. With 4 bases removed from V and 4 bases from J, the gap between germline ends came to 9 bases. PCR was performed using 60 Vbeta and 13 Jbeta primers. Assay used: immunoSEQ multiplex PCR; TCRdb lists only in-frame clones, some missing. The table has over 95,000 clones, roughly 72% seen once; the top ten hold roughly 4.2%. With regard to this clone: Its antigen is as yet unknown.

The donors gave bone marrow, and they were healthy. The TCR sequence derives from a woman aged 40-49 years in good health and CMV-seropositive. J is TRBJ2-1 and V is TRBV5-1; D not resolved. Sample: PBMCs. The CDR3 protein is CASSRRLYNEQFF. CDR3 coding DNA: TGCGCCAGCAGCCGCCGACTTTACAATGAGCAGTTCTTC.